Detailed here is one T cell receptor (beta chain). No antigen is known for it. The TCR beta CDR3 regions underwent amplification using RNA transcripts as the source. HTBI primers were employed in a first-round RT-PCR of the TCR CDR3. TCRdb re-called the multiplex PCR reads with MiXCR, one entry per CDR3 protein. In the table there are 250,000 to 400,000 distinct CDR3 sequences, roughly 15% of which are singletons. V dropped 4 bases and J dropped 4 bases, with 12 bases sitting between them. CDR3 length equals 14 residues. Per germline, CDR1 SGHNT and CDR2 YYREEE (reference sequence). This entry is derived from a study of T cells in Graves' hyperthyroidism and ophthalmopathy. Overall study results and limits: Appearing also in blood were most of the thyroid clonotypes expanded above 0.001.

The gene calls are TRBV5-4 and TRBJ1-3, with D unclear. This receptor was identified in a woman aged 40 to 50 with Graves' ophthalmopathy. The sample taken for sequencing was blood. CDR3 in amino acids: CASSQQGRGNTIYF. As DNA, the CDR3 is TGTGCCAGCAGCCAACAAGGACGGGGAAACACCATATATTTT.